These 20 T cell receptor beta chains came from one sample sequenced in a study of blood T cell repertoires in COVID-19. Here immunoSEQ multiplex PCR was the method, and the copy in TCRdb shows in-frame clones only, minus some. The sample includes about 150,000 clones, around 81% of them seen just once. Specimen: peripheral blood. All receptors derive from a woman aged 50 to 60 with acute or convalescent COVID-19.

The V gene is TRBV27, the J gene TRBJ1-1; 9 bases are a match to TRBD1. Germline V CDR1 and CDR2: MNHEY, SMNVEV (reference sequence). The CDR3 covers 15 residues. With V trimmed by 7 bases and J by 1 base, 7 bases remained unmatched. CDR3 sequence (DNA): TGTGCCAGCACTTGGACAGGGGTGGGGAACACTGAAGCTTTCTTT. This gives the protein CASTWTGVGNTEAFF.

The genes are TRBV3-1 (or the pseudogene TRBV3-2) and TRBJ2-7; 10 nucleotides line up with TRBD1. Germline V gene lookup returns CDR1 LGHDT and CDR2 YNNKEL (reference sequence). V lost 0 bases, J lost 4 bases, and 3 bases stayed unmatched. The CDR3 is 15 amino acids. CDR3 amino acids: CASSQDRDRGYEQYF. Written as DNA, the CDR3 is TGTGCCAGCAGCCAAGACCGGGACAGGGGTTACGAGCAGTACTTC.

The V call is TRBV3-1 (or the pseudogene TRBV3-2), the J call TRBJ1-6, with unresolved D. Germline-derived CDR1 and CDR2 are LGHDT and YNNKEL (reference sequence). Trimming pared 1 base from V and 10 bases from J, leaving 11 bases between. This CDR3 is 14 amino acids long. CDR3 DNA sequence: TGTGCCAGCAGCCAAGCTAGGACGGGATCACCCCTCCACTTT. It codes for CASSQARTGSPLHF.

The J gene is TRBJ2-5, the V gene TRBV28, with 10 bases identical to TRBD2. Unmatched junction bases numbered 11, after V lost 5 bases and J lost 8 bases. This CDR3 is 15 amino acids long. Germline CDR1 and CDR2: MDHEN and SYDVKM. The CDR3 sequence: CASSRNSGGSTTQYF. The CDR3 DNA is TGTGCCAGCAGTCGCAATAGCGGGGGGTCGACTACCCAGTACTTC.

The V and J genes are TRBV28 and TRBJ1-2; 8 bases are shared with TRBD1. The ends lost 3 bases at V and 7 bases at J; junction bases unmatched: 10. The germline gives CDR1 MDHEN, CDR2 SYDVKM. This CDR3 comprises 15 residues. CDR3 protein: CASSLIGPGGLGYTF. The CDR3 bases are TGTGCCAGCAGTTTGATTGGGCCAGGGGGCCTTGGCTACACCTTC.

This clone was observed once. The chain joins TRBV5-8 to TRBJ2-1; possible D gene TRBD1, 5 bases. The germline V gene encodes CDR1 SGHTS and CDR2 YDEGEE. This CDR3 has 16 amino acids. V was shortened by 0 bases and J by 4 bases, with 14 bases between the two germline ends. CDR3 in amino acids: CASSLEFRQGYNEQFF. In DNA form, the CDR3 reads TGTGCCAGCAGCTTGGAGTTCCGGCAGGGTTACAATGAGCAGTTCTTC.

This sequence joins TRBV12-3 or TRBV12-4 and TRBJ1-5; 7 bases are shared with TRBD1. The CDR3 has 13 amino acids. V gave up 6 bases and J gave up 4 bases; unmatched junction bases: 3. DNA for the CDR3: TGTGCCAGCAGCACGACAGGGAATCAGCCCCAGCATTTT. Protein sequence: CASSTTGNQPQHF.

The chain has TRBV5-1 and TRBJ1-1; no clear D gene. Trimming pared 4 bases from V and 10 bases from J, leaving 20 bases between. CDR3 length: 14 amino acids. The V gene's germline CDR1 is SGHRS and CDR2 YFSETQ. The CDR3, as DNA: TGCGCCAGCAGCCCAGACGGGAGGTTGACTTCAGCTTTCTTT. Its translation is CASSPDGRLTSAFF.

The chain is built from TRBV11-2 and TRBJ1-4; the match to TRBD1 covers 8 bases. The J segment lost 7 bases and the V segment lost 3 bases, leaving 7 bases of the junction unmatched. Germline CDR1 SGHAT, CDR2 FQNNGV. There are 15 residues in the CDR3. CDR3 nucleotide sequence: TGTGCCAGCAGCTTTCGGCCAGGGGGCCTTGAAAAACTGTTTTTT. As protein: CASSFRPGGLEKLFF.

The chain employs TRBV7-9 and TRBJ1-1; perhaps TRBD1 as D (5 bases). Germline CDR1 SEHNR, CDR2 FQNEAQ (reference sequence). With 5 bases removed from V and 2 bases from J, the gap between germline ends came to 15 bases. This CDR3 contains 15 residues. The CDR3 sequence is CASSPREVGNTEAFF. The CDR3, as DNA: TGTGCCAGCAGCCCCAGGGAAGTGGGCAACACTGAAGCTTTCTTT.

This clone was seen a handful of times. The CDR3 DNA reads as TGTGCCAGTAGTCCTCCGACAGGGGGCCAGCCCCAGCATTTT. The encoded protein is CASSPPTGGQPQHF. The rearrangement uses TRBV19 and TRBJ1-5; 10 nucleotides agree with TRBD1. Germline lookup yields CDR1 LNHDA and CDR2 SQIVND (reference sequence). The junction had 5 bases not matched to a gene; V was cut back by 5 bases and J by 7 bases. The CDR3 has 14 amino acids.

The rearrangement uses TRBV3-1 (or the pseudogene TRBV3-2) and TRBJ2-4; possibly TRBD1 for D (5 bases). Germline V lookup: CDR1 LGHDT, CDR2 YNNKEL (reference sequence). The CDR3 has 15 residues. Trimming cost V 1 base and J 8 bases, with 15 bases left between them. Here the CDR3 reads CASSQVIRGGDIQYF. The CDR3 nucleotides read TGTGCCAGCAGCCAAGTAATTAGGGGTGGGGACATTCAGTACTTC.

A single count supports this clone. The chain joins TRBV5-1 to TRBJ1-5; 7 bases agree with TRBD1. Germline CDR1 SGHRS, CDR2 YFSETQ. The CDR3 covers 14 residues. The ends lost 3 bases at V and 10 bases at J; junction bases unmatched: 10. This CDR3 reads CASSWGDSQGPQHF. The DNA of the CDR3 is TGCGCCAGCAGCTGGGGGGACAGTCAAGGTCCCCAGCATTTT.

The CDR3 nucleotides read TGCGCCAGCAGCCAAGATTGGCCGCTAACGGGGAATTCACCCCTCCACTTT. This encodes CASSQDWPLTGNSPLHF. The chain recombines TRBV4-3 with TRBJ1-6; no reliable D call. CDR1 is LGHNA, CDR2 YSLEER, per germline. CDR3 length: 17 amino acids. Trimming left V 0 bases short and J 7 bases short, with 16 bases between.

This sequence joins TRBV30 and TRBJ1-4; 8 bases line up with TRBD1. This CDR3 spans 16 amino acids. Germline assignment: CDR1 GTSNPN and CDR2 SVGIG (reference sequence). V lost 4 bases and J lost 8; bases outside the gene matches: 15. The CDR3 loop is CAWIGARGLGSEKLFF. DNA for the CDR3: TGTGCCTGGATCGGAGCCAGGGGGCTCGGAAGCGAAAAACTGTTTTTT.

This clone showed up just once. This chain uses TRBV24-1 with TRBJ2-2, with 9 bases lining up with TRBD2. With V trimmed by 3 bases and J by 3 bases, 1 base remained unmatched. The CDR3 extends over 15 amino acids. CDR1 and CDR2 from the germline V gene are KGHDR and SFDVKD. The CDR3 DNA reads TGTGCCACCAGTGATCGGACTAGCGACACCGGGGAGCTGTTTTTT. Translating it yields CATSDRTSDTGELFF.

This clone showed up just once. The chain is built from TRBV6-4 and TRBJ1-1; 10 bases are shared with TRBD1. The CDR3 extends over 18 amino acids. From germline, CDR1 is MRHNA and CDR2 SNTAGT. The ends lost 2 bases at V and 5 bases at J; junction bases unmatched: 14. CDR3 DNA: TGTGCCAGCAGTGACCCGACAGGGGGCGAAGAGGGAGAGACTGAAGCTTTCTTT. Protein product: CASSDPTGGEEGETEAFF.

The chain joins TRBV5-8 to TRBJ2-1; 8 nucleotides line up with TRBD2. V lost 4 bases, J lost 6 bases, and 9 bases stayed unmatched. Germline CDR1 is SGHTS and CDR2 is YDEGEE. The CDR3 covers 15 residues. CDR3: CASSVGTREGNEQFF. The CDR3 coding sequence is TGTGCCAGCAGCGTCGGGACCCGGGAGGGCAATGAGCAGTTCTTC.

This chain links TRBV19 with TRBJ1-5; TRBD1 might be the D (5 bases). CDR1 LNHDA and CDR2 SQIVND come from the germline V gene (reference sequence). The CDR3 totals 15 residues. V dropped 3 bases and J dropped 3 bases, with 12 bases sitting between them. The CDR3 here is CASSIEYRLNQPQHF. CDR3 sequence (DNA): TGTGCCAGTAGTATTGAATACAGGCTCAATCAGCCCCAGCATTTT.

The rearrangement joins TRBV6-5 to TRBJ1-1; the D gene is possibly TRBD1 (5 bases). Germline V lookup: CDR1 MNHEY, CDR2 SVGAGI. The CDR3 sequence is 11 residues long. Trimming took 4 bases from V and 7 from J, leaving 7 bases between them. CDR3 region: CASSWGGEAFF. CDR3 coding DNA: TGTGCCAGCAGTTGGGGGGGTGAAGCTTTCTTT.